This T cell receptor beta chain stems from a study of blood T cell repertoires in COVID-19. Study-wide background: The United States, Italy and Spain provided the acute and convalescent COVID-19 samples.

Sequencing was performed with immunoSEQ multiplex PCR; in TCRdb, only in-frame clones are kept and a portion is missing. The sample has under 250,000 clones, roughly 84% seen once. The CDR3 contains 15 residues. Trimming at V came to 4 bases and at J to 5 bases, leaving 9 bases not matched to a gene. Germline values: CDR1 SGHTA, CDR2 FQGNSA. Sequenced sample: peripheral blood. The sequence was obtained from a woman over 75 with acute or convalescent COVID-19. V usage is TRBV7-2 and J usage is TRBJ1-1, with 8 bases that match TRBD1. The CDR3 sequence: CASSSDRTGMTEAFF. CDR3 bases: TGTGCCAGCAGCTCCGATAGGACAGGGATGACTGAAGCTTTCTTT.